These 27 T cell receptor beta chains originate from one sample sequenced in a study of early T cells in non-severe SARS-CoV-2 infection. TCRdb passed the 5' RACE reads through MiXCR, listing each CDR3 protein once. The sample gives about 64,000 distinct CDR3 sequences, around 13% of which show up once; around 4.2% is in the top ten. The specimen sequenced was whole blood. Receptors were obtained from an adult who was a healthcare worker with PCR-confirmed SARS-CoV-2 infection or an uninfected control (not recorded which).

This clonotype is termed medium-sized. The chain employs TRBV4-1 and TRBJ1-6; maybe TRBD1 (6 bases). This CDR3 has 17 residues. Germline V lookup: CDR1 MGHRA, CDR2 YSYEKL. V was trimmed by 0 bases and J by 7 bases, leaving 16 bases between them. The CDR3 DNA reads TGCGCCAGCAGCCAAGATCGGCAGGGGTCAAAAAATTCACCCCTCCACTTT. As protein: CASSQDRQGSKNSPLHF.

This clonotype was recorded many times. The V gene is TRBV6-5, the J gene TRBJ1-2; 8 bases line up with TRBD1. Losses at the gene ends were 0 bases for V and 7 bases for J; bases not matched to a gene: 4. The germline V gene encodes CDR1 MNHEY and CDR2 SVGAGI. The CDR3 has 14 residues. Here the CDR3 DNA reads TGTGCCAGCAGTTACTCGATGACAGGGGCTGGCTACACCTTC. Its protein is CASSYSMTGAGYTF.

V and J are TRBV20-1 and TRBJ2-7; 8 bases fit TRBD2. Germline V lookup: CDR1 DFQATT, CDR2 SNEGSKA (reference sequence). Germline trimming cut 1 base from V and 2 bases from J; bases unmatched to any gene: 13. CDR3 length: 17 residues. The CDR3 reads CSARASGRVGIPYEQYF. DNA of the CDR3: TGCAGTGCTAGAGCATCCGGGAGGGTAGGAATCCCCTACGAGCAGTACTTC.

The chain employs TRBV29-1 and TRBJ1-1, with D perhaps matching TRBD1 (6 bases). The CDR3 is made up of 12 amino acids. Germline assignment: CDR1 SQVTM and CDR2 ANQGSEA. Trimming cost V 7 bases and J 0 bases, with 9 bases left between them. The CDR3 sequence is CSAGQMNTEAFF. In DNA form, the CDR3 reads TGCAGCGCGGGACAAATGAACACTGAAGCTTTCTTT.

This clonotype has only a few counts. The V and J genes are TRBV6-5 and TRBJ1-2; a possible D gene is TRBD1 (6 bases). Germline CDR1 and CDR2: MNHEY and SVGAGI. The V gene lost 6 bases and the J gene lost 4 bases, with 15 bases spanning the gap. This CDR3 comprises 14 residues. The CDR3 here is CASSLGGQSYGYTF. The CDR3 DNA reads TGTGCCAGCAGCCTAGGGGGGCAAAGCTATGGCTACACCTTC.

This chain joins TRBV18 and TRBJ2-5; D remains unclear. V was trimmed by 2 bases and J by 4 bases, leaving 8 bases between them. The CDR3 loop spans 13 amino acids. Germline V gene lookup returns CDR1 KGHSH and CDR2 LQKENI. This CDR3 is CASSPNSAETQYF. CDR3 in DNA: TGTGCCAGCTCACCAAACTCTGCAGAGACCCAGTACTTC.

As for this clonotype: A clone one base away is much larger, so this may be a read error. The conserved phenylalanine or tryptophan normally closing the CDR3 is absent here, so this likely arose from a read error. V and J are TRBV5-5 and TRBJ1-1; no clear D. Trimming stripped 1 base from V and 3 bases from J, with 10 bases between. CDR1 and CDR2 (germline): SGHKS, YYEKEE (reference sequence). The CDR3 sequence is 14 residues long. The CDR3 protein is CASSLLLGDTEAFS. DNA for the CDR3: TGTGCCAGCAGCTTGCTACTTGGGGACACTGAAGCTTTCTCT.

This clonotype was observed a few times. This chain connects TRBV3-1 to TRBJ2-7; tentative D call: TRBD2 (6 bases). The CDR3 runs 13 residues. V was shortened by 4 bases and J by 3 bases, with 10 bases between the two germline ends. Germline CDR1 is LGHDT and CDR2 is YNNKEL (reference sequence). The CDR3: CASSRAGGYEQYF. CDR3 DNA: TGTGCCAGCAGCCGGGCCGGGGGCTACGAGCAGTACTTC.

Ten or more counts support this clonotype. The rearrangement links TRBV19 to TRBJ1-5; D may be TRBD1 (5 bases). Trimming took 8 bases from V and 2 from J, leaving 13 bases between them. The CDR3 extends over 14 amino acids. CDR1 LNHDA and CDR2 SQIVND come from the germline V gene (reference sequence). CDR3 residues: CASRRGTRNQPQHF. CDR3 DNA: TGTGCCAGTCGGCGCGGGACTCGCAATCAGCCCCAGCATTTT.

The gene calls are TRBV7-9 and TRBJ2-1, with D maybe TRBD2 (7 bases). The germline V and J ends were trimmed by 6 bases and 8 bases, with 20 bases remaining between them. Per germline, CDR1 SEHNR and CDR2 FQNEAQ (reference sequence). The CDR3 length is 15 residues. The CDR3 spells CASSPAGATRDEQFF. CDR3 DNA: TGTGCCAGCAGTCCCGCGGGGGCGACTCGCGATGAGCAGTTCTTC.

The sample holds many counts of this clonotype. The chain links TRBV20-1 to TRBJ1-1; no firm D call. Germline V gives CDR1 DFQATT, CDR2 SNEGSKA (reference sequence). CDR3 length equals 13 residues. V gave up 1 base and J gave up 4 bases, with 10 bases separating them. CDR3 sequence: CSARVVGVTEAFF. The CDR3 nucleotides read TGCAGTGCTAGAGTGGTCGGGGTCACTGAAGCTTTCTTT.

There are a few counts of this clonotype. The chain uses TRBV6-1 and TRBJ2-3; 8 nucleotides match TRBD1. J lost 0 bases, V lost 6 bases, and 8 bases had no gene match. This CDR3 is built from 16 residues. The germline gives CDR1 MNHNS, CDR2 SASEGT. The CDR3 DNA is TGTGCCAGCAGGCCAGGGGGCTCCGGAAGCACAGATACGCAGTATTTT. Amino acids: CASRPGGSGSTDTQYF.

This clonotype has just a few counts. The chain joins TRBV20-1 to TRBJ2-7, with 11 nucleotides matching TRBD2. CDR1 DFQATT and CDR2 SNEGSKA come from the germline V gene (reference sequence). Trimming at V came to 6 bases and at J to 2 bases, leaving 9 bases not matched to a gene. This CDR3 spans 15 amino acids. As DNA, the CDR3 is TGCAGTGCAACGCGGATTAGCGGGGGGGCCTACGAGCAGTACTTC. As protein: CSATRISGGAYEQYF.

This chain's CDR3 is CSAVGQDYGYTF. In DNA form, the CDR3 reads TGCAGCGCAGTGGGGCAGGACTATGGCTACACCTTC. This chain connects TRBV29-1 to TRBJ1-2; tentatively, D is TRBD1 (5 bases). Germline-derived CDR1 and CDR2 are SQVTM and ANQGSEA. With 7 bases removed from V and 3 bases from J, the gap between germline ends came to 12 bases. The CDR3 has 12 residues.

This clonotype was observed many times. The rearrangement joins TRBV11-3 to TRBJ2-2; D remains unclear. The CDR3 has 16 residues. Germline CDR1 is SGHNT and CDR2 is YENEEA. V was trimmed by 5 bases and J by 4 bases, leaving 17 bases between them. The CDR3 reads CASSARGSSRTGELFF. The CDR3 nucleotides read TGTGCCAGCAGCGCCCGCGGCAGTAGTCGCACCGGGGAGCTGTTTTTT.

This clonotype was counted only a few times. Here the CDR3 reads CASRATGTGVTEAFF. The CDR3 nucleotides are TGCGCCAGCAGGGCAACCGGGACAGGGGTCACTGAAGCTTTCTTT. This rearrangement joins TRBV5-1 to TRBJ1-1; TRBD1 aligns across 10 bases. CDR3 length equals 15 residues. With 5 bases clipped from V and 4 bases from J, the junction kept 8 bases outside the gene matches. Per the germline V gene, CDR1 is SGHRS and CDR2 is YFSETQ. The full variable domain, its missing parts supplied by reference TRBV5-1 and TRBJ1-1, is KAGVTQTPRYLIKTRGQQVTLSCSPISGHRSVSWYQQTPGQGLQFLFEYFSETQRNKGNFPGRFSGRQFSNSRSEMNVSTLELGDSALYLCASRATGTGVTEAFFGQGTRLTVV.

V gene TRBV20-1 combines with J gene TRBJ2-7; possible D gene TRBD2, 6 bases. Trimming stripped 1 base from V and 2 bases from J, with 9 bases between. The germline V gene has CDR1 DFQATT and CDR2 SNEGSKA (reference sequence). This CDR3 has 13 residues. The CDR3 DNA reads TGCAGTGCTAGAGTTAGCGGAGCCTACGAGCAGTACTTC. This encodes CSARVSGAYEQYF.

Many counts were recorded for this clonotype. The V call is TRBV13, the J call TRBJ1-6, with D possibly TRBD1 on 6 matching bases. The V and J ends lost 5 bases and 10 bases respectively, with 18 bases between them. From germline, CDR1 is PRHDT and CDR2 FYEKMQ (reference sequence). The CDR3 consists of 15 residues. This CDR3 is CASSPSTGAGSPLHF. CDR3 coding DNA: TGTGCCAGCAGCCCCTCGACAGGAGCCGGATCACCCCTCCACTTT.

This clonotype has just a few counts. CDR3 region: CSVKPGPQETQYF. CDR3 in DNA: TGCAGCGTCAAACCGGGACCTCAAGAGACCCAGTACTTC. The V call is TRBV29-1, the J call TRBJ2-5; D may be TRBD1 or TRBD2 (5 bases each). Trimming shortened V by 6 bases and J by 2 bases, and 13 bases separated the two germline ends. The V gene's germline CDR1 is SQVTM and CDR2 ANQGSEA. The CDR3 length is 13 residues.

In its sample, this clonotype was seen many times. The CDR3 reads CASTPRRDSNQPQHF. As DNA, the CDR3 is TGTGCCAGCACCCCGCGACGGGATAGCAATCAGCCCCAGCATTTT. V usage is TRBV6-5 and J usage is TRBJ1-5, with unresolved D. V gave up 7 bases and J gave up 0 bases, with 13 bases separating them. The CDR3 consists of 15 residues. The V gene's germline CDR1 is MNHEY and CDR2 SVGAGI.

In its sample, this clonotype was seen a few times. V and J are TRBV11-3 and TRBJ2-1, with D unclear. The length of the CDR3 is 16 residues. The germline CDR1 and CDR2 sequences are SGHNT and YENEEA. V lost 2 bases, J lost 0 bases, and 11 bases lay in between. This CDR3 reads CASSLNSVSSYNEQFF. The CDR3, as DNA: TGTGCCAGCAGCTTAAATTCAGTGAGCTCCTACAATGAGCAGTTCTTC.

This clonotype turned up a few times. The chain joins TRBV3-1 to TRBJ2-5; D call uncertain. This CDR3 region has 14 residues. V lost 4 bases to trimming and J lost 5 bases, with 14 bases between them. Germline CDR1 and CDR2: LGHDT and YNNKEL (reference sequence). The CDR3: CASSRSTRAETQYF. In DNA form, the CDR3 reads TGTGCCAGCAGCCGGTCGACTCGCGCGGAGACCCAGTACTTC.

This clonotype was recorded a few times. The V and J genes are TRBV5-5 and TRBJ2-5, with D uncertain. The V and J ends lost 0 bases and 4 bases respectively, with 7 bases between them. This CDR3 spans 13 amino acids. CDR1 is SGHKS and CDR2 is YYEKEE in the germline V gene (reference sequence). The CDR3 bases are TGTGCCAGCAGCTTGGGAGTCATAGAGACCCAGTACTTC. It yields the protein CASSLGVIETQYF.

V is TRBV9 and J is TRBJ1-5; no clear D. V shed 0 bases and J shed 5 bases, with 6 bases lying between them. Germline-derived CDR1 and CDR2 are SGDLS and YYNGEE. This CDR3 contains 13 residues. CDR3 region: CASSVGRDQPQHF. For the CDR3, the DNA is TGTGCCAGCAGCGTAGGCAGAGATCAGCCCCAGCATTTT.

This clonotype was counted only a few times. The CDR3 region has the DNA TGCGCCAGCAGTCCGATTATTGGAGAGAACACTGAAGCTTTCTTT. It yields the protein CASSPIIGENTEAFF. V is TRBV5-1 and J is TRBJ1-1, with no clear D. CDR3 size: 15 residues. The germline gives CDR1 SGHRS, CDR2 YFSETQ. Trimming left V 5 bases short and J 1 base short, with 15 bases between. Supplemented by reference TRBV5-1 and TRBJ1-1, the full variable domain reads KAGVTQTPRYLIKTRGQQVTLSCSPISGHRSVSWYQQTPGQGLQFLFEYFSETQRNKGNFPGRFSGRQFSNSRSEMNVSTLELGDSALYLCASSPIIGENTEAFFGQGTRLTVV.

CDR3: CASSATTGHNTEAFF. The CDR3 nucleotides are TGTGCCAGCAGTGCCACAACAGGGCACAACACTGAAGCTTTCTTT. The chain employs TRBV6-1 and TRBJ1-1; tentative D call: TRBD1 (6 bases). This CDR3 comprises 15 residues. The germline gives CDR1 MNHNS, CDR2 SASEGT. The V end was cut by 4 bases, the J end by 2 bases, with 14 bases between.

The sample holds a few counts of this clonotype. The chain is built from TRBV18 and TRBJ2-3; TRBD2 agrees at 10 bases. CDR1 is KGHSH, CDR2 LQKENI, per germline. There are 17 residues in the CDR3. V lost 0 bases and J lost 3; bases outside the gene matches: 6. Here the CDR3 DNA reads TGTGCCAGCTCACCACCGGTGCTAGCGGGGGAGACAGATACGCAGTATTTT. Translation gives CASSPPVLAGETDTQYF.